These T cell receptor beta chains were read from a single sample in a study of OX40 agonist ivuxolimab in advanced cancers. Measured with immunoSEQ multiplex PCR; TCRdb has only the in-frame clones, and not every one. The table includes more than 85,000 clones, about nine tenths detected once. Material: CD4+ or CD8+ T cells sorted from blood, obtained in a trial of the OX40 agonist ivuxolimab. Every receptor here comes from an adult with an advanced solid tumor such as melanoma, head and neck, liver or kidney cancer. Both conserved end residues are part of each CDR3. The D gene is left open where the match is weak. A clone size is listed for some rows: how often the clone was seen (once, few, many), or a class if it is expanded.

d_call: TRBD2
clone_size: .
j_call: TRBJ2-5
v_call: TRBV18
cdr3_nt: TGTGCCAGCTCACCACATCCTAGCGGGAGTGGTGAGACCCAGTACTTC
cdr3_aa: CASSPHPSGSGETQYF

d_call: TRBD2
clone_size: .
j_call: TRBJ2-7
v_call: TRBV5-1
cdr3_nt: TGCGCCAGCAGCTTGGGCATCGGAGGCGGGGGTAGGGGCTACGAGCAGTACTTC
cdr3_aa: CASSLGIGGGGRGYEQYF

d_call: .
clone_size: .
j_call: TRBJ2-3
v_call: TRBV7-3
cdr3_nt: TGTGCCAGCAGCCTAGGAACTAGCCCTAGCACAGATACGCAGTATTTT
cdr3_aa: CASSLGTSPSTDTQYF

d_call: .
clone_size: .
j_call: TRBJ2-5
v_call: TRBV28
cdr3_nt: TGTGCCAGCCGTAGCGGATTACTGGAGACCCAGTACTTC
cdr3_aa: CASRSGLLETQYF

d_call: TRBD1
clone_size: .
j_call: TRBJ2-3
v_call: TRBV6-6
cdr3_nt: TGTGCCAGCAGTTCCCGGGACAGGGGGCTGGTAGATACGCAGTATTTT
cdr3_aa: CASSSRDRGLVDTQYF

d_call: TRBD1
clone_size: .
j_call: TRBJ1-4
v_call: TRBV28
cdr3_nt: TGTGCCAGCAGTTTGTCCCTCGACAGGGAACTGTTTTTT
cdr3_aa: CASSLSLDRELFF

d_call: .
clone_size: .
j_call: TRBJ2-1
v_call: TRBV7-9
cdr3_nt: TGTGCCAGCAGCTGGACTGGATCAGTGGAGCAGTTCTTC
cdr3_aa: CASSWTGSVEQFF

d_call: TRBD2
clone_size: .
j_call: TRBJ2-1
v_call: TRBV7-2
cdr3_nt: TGTGCCAGCAGCATGAGACTAGCGGGAGCTTTCGGTGAGCAGTTCTTC
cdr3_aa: CASSMRLAGAFGEQFF

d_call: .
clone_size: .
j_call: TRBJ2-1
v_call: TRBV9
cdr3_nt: TGTGCCAGCAGCTCCAACGGCAACTCCTACAATGAGCAGTTCTTC
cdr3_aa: CASSSNGNSYNEQFF

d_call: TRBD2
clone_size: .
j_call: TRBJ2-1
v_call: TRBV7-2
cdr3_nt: TGTGCCAGCAGCTTAAATGCGGGGGGTGAGCAGTTCTTC
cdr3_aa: CASSLNAGGEQFF

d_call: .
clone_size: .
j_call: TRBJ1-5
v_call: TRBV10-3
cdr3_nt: TGTGCCATCAGTGTGGGCCCTAGCCAGGATCAGCCCCAGCATTTT
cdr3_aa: CAISVGPSQDQPQHF

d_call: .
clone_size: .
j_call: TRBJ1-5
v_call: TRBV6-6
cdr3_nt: TGTGCCAGCAGTTACTATCAGGGTGCCAAGGAGCCCCAGCATTTT
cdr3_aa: CASSYYQGAKEPQHF

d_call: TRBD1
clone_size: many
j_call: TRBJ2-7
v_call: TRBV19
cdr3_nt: TGTGCCAGTAGCCGTAAAACAGGGGGTGGAACCTACGAGCAGTACTTC
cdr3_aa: CASSRKTGGGTYEQYF

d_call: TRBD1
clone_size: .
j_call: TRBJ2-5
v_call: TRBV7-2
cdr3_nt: TGTGCCAGCAGCCGTCCCGGGACAGGGACCCAGTACTTC
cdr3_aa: CASSRPGTGTQYF

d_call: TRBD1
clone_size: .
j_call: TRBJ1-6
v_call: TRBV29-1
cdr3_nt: TGCAGCGTGCGGACAGGGGGGACGTATTCACCCCTCCACTTT
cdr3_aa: CSVRTGGTYSPLHF

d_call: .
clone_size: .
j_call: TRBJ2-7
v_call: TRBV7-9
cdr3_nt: TGTGCCAGCAGCTTAAACAGGGCAAAGCAGTACTTC
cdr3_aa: CASSLNRAKQYF

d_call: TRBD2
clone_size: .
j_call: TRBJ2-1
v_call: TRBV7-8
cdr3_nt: TGTGCCAGCATGCCTCCCGGGACTAGGAATCGGGAGCAGTTCTTC
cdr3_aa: CASMPPGTRNREQFF

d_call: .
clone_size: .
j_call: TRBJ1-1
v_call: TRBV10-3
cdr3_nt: TGTGCCATCAGTGAGGGGGGTTTTGGCACTGAAGCTTTCTTT
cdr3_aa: CAISEGGFGTEAFF

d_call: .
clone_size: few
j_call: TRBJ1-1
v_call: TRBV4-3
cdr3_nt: TGCGCCAGCAGCCAAAGCAGGGCTCTGAACACTGAAGCTTTCTTT
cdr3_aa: CASSQSRALNTEAFF

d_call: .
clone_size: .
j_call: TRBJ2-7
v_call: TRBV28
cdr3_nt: TGTGCCAGCAGCCCGCCGGGGCCTAGCTTATTGTACGAGCAGTACTTC
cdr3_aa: CASSPPGPSLLYEQYF

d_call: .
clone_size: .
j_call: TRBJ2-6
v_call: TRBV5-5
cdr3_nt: TGTGCCAGCAGCTTTGTCTGGGACCCTGGGGCCAACGTCCTGACTTTC
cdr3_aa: CASSFVWDPGANVLTF

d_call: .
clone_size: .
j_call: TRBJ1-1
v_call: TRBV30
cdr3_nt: TGTGCCTGGAGCCGCGGGACGCTAAATGAAGCTTTCTTT
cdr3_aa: CAWSRGTLNEAFF

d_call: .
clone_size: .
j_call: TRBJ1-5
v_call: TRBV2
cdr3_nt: TGTGCCAGCAGTGGAGAGTTGCAGCCCCAGCATTTT
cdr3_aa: CASSGELQPQHF

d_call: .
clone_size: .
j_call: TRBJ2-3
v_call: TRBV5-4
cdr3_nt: TGTGCCAGCAGCCTATTAGCCTCTGGCCCAGATACGCAGTATTTT
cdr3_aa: CASSLLASGPDTQYF

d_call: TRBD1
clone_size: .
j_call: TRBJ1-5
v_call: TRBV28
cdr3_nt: TGTGCCAGCAGGGGACAGGAGGGCAATCAGCCCCAGCATTTT
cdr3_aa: CASRGQEGNQPQHF

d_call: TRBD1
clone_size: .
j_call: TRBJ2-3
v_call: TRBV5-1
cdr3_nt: TGCGCCAGCAGCTTGGATCCGGGACAGGGGTCGGATACGCAGTATTTT
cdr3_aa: CASSLDPGQGSDTQYF

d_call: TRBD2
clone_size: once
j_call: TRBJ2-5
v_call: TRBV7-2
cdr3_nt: TGTGCCAGCAGCTTAGTGGCTAGCGGCCAAGAGACCCAGTACTTC
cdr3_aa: CASSLVASGQETQYF

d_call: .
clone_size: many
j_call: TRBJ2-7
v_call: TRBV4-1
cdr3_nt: TGCGCCAGCAGCCGTCCCGGGACTCGTACCGACAGACCTTACGAGCAGTACTTC
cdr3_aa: CASSRPGTRTDRPYEQYF

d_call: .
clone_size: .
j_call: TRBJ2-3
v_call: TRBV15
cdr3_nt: TGTGCCACCAGAGAAGCGGTAGACACAGATACGCAGTATTTT
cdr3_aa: CATREAVDTDTQYF

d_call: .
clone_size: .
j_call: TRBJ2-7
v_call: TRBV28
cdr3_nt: TGTGCCAGCAGTCCCTCGAGGCCGAGCTCCTACGAGCAGTACTTC
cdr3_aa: CASSPSRPSSYEQYF

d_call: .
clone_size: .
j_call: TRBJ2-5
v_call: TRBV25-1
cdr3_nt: TGTGCCAGCAGTGCTGGACATCGGTCAGGAGAGACCCAGTACTTC
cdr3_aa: CASSAGHRSGETQYF

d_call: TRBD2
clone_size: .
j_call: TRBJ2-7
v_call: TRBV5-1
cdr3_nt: TGCGCCAGCAGCTCCCCGGGTCGACTAGCGGCGCCCGAGCAGTACTTC
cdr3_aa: CASSSPGRLAAPEQYF

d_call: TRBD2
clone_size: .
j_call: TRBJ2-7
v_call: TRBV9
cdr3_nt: TGTGCCAGCAGCGTAGAACCTAGCGGGGGCTACGAGCAGTACTTC
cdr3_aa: CASSVEPSGGYEQYF

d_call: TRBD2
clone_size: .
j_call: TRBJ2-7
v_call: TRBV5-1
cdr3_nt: TGCGCCAGCAGCCACAGCGGGAGCTCCTACGAGCAGTACTTC
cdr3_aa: CASSHSGSSYEQYF

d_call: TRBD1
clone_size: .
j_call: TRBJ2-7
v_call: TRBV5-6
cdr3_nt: TGTGCCAGCAGCATGCACAGGGGTACCCTACGAGAGCAGTACTTC
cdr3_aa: CASSMHRGTLREQYF

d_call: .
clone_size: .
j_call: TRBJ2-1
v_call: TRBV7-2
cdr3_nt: TGTGCCAGCAGCTTAGCGGGAGACAATGAGCAGTTCTTC
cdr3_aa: CASSLAGDNEQFF

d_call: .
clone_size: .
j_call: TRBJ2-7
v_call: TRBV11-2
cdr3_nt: TGTGCCAGCAGCTTACCCCTAGCCTCCGAGCAGTACTTC
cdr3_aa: CASSLPLASEQYF

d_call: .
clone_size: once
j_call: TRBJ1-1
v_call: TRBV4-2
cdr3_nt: TGTGCCAGCAGCCAAGATGGGACATCGGACACTGAAGCTTTCTTT
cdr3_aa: CASSQDGTSDTEAFF

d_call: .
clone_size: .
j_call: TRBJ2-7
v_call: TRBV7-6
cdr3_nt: TGTGCCAGCAGCGCTAAGCAACAGGGCTACGAGCAGTACTTC
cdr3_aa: CASSAKQQGYEQYF

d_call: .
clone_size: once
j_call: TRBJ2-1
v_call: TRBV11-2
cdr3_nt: TGTGCCAGCAGCTTATTACAGGGATTCTACAATGAGCAGTTCTTC
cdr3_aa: CASSLLQGFYNEQFF

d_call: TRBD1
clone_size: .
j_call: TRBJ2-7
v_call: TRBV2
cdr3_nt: TGTGCCAGCAAGACAGGGGGCCCAGAGCAGTACTTC
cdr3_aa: CASKTGGPEQYF

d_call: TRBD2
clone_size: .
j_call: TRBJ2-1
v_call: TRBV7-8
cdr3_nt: TGTGCCAGCAGCTTAGGCGGGACTAGCGGGAGATCCTACAATGAGCAGTTCTTC
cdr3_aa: CASSLGGTSGRSYNEQFF

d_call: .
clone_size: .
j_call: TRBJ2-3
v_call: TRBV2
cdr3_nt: TGTGCCACCAAGGACAGGGAGGGAAATACGCAGTATTTT
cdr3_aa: CATKDREGNTQYF

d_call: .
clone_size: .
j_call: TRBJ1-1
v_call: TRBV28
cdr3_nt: TGTGCCATCACTTTACAGGGTGTGACTGAAGCTTTCTTT
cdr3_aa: CAITLQGVTEAFF

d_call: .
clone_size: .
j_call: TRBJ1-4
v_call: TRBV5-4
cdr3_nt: TGTGCCAGCAGCTACCGGGGAAGTGAAAAACTGTTTTTT
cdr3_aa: CASSYRGSEKLFF

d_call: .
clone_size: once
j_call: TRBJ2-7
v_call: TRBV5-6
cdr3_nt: TGTGCCAGCAGCTTGGACGGGCCCTACGAGCAGTACTTC
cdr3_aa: CASSLDGPYEQYF

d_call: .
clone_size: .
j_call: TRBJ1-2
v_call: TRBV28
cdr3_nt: TGTGCCAGCAGTCTCACGGCGGACTATGGCTACACCTTC
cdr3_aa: CASSLTADYGYTF

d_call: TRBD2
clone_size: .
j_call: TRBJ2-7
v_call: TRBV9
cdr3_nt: TGTGCCAGCAGCGTAGGAGGCCCCCCCCGGGAGGTGCAGTACTTC
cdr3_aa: CASSVGGPPREVQYF

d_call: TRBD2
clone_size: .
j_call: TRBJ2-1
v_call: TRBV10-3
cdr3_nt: TGTGCCGGCGGACTAGCGGAAGCCTACAATGAGCAGTTCTTC
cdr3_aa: CAGGLAEAYNEQFF

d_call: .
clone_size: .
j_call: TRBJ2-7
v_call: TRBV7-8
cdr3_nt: TGTGCCAGCAGCTTAGTAACTGAATCCTACGAGCAGTACTTC
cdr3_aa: CASSLVTESYEQYF

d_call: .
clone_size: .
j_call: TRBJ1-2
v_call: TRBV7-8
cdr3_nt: TGTGCCAGCAGCACCCTTGGGGGCGGGTTGGGCGGCTACACCTTC
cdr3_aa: CASSTLGGGLGGYTF

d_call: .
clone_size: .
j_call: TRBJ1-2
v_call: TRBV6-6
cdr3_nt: TGTGCCAGCAGCCCCGGGATCTATGGCTACACCTTC
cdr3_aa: CASSPGIYGYTF

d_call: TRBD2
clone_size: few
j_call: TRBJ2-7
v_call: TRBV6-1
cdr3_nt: TGTGCCAGCAGGGGGAGCGGGACCTACGAGCAGTACTTC
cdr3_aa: CASRGSGTYEQYF

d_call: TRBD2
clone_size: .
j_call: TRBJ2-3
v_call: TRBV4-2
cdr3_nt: TGTGCCAGCAGCCAAGATCTACTAGCGGGAGGCACAGATACGCAGTATTTT
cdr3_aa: CASSQDLLAGGTDTQYF

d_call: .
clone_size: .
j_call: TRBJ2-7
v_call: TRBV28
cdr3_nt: TGTGCCAGCAGGACGGAGGGGTCCAGTTACGAGCAGTACTTC
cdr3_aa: CASRTEGSSYEQYF

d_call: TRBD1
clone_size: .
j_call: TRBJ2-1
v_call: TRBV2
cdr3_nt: TGTGCCAGCCGGGACAGGGGTAATGAGCAGTTCTTC
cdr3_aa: CASRDRGNEQFF

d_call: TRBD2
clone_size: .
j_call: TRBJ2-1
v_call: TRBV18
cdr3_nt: TGTGCCAGCTCACATAAGCCTACTAGCGGGAGGGCCAATGAGCAGTTCTTC
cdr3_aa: CASSHKPTSGRANEQFF